The 21 T cell receptor beta chains below come from one sample, sequenced in a study of CD8+ T cells in alopecia areata (dated by TCRdb to 2016 to 2019). Sample treatment or condition, as interpreted from the label and publication: oral pan-JAK inhibitor, 5-10 mg twice daily. Library method: the immunoSEQ multiplex PCR assay. RNA was extracted from all samples and reverse transcribed into cDNA, which served as template for TCR sequencing. What TCRdb holds here is the immuneACCESS table cut down to in-frame rearrangements. Part of the clones is not present; checked against another copy, under half of the missing clones reflect an unresolved V gene, and the others are unexplained. For this sample the table gives 200,000 to 250,000 clones, of which approximately 72% were detected only once. Together, the top ten hold 0.95% to 1.5% of the sample. The material was CD4+ T cells sorted from blood, obtained around week 44, from a patient treated with tofacitinib. The receptors come from a human donor with alopecia areata.

The rearrangement uses TRBV10-3 and TRBJ1-6; D is ambiguous. The V end was cut by 4 bases, the J end by 5 bases, with 12 bases between. Germline V gene lookup returns CDR1 ENHRY and CDR2 SYGVKD. This CDR3 has 15 residues. The chain's CDR3 is CAISARGRDNSPLHF. Here the CDR3 DNA reads TGTGCCATCAGTGCTCGGGGTAGGGATAATTCACCCCTCCACTTT.

The chain joins TRBV2 to TRBJ2-1; D might be TRBD1 (5 bases). The CDR3 length is 14 residues. The V end lost 3 bases, the J end lost 8 bases, and 14 bases lay between the germline ends. Germline CDR1 and CDR2: SNHLY and FYNNEI. CDR3 sequence reads: CASSDATSGHEQFF. The CDR3 region has the DNA TGTGCCAGCAGTGACGCCACTTCAGGGCATGAGCAGTTCTTC. Combining the CDR3 with reference TRBV2 and TRBJ2-1 gives the whole variable domain EPEVTQTPSHQVTQMGQEVILRCVPISNHLYFYWYRQILGQKVEFLVSFYNNEISEKSEIFDDQFSVERPDGSNFTLKIRSTKLEDSAMYFCASSDATSGHEQFFGPGTRLTVL.

The chain uses TRBV18 and TRBJ1-2; TRBD1 aligns across 7 bases. The V gene's germline CDR1 is KGHSH and CDR2 LQKENI. The CDR3 loop spans 13 amino acids. Germline trimming cut 2 bases from V and 3 bases from J; bases unmatched to any gene: 0. The CDR3 DNA is TGTGCCAGCTCACCAACAGGGGACTATGGCTACACCTTC. Its protein product is CASSPTGDYGYTF.

This clone was observed a few times. J is TRBJ2-5 and V is TRBV5-6, with 9 bases that match TRBD1. The assigned J gene may be wrong: the sequence end matches TRBJ2-7 better. The CDR3 spans 18 residues. Germline assignment: CDR1 SGHDT and CDR2 YYEEEE. DNA for the CDR3: TGTGCCAGCAGCTCACTCCGCCTGGACAGGGGAGCAACCTACGAGCAGTACTTC. Protein sequence: CASSSLRLDRGATYEQYF.

CDR3 DNA sequence: TGTGCCAGTAGTATAGTAGCGGGGGAGCAATACAATGAGCAGTTCTTC. Protein product: CASSIVAGEQYNEQFF. The chain joins TRBV19 to TRBJ2-1, with TRBD2 identical over 9 bases. Trimming removed 1 base from V and 4 bases from J; junction bases left unmatched: 5. CDR3 length: 16 amino acids. The germline V gene encodes CDR1 LNHDA and CDR2 SQIVND (reference sequence).

V usage is TRBV5-6 and J usage is TRBJ1-5; TRBD1 is a possible D gene (5 bases). Looked up from germline, CDR1 is SGHDT and CDR2 is YYEEEE. Trimming shortened V by 2 bases and J by 0 bases, and 12 bases separated the two germline ends. There are 16 residues in the CDR3. The CDR3 reads CASSFYRQNSNQPQHF. Written as DNA, the CDR3 is TGTGCCAGCAGCTTTTATAGACAGAATAGCAATCAGCCCCAGCATTTT.

This clone was seen a few times. The CDR3 sequence is CASSLWKAGGELFF. DNA of the CDR3: TGTGCCAGCAGTTTATGGAAGGCGGGCGGGGAGCTGTTTTTT. This chain links TRBV27 with TRBJ2-2; possibly TRBD2 for D (5 bases). This CDR3 comprises 14 residues. V was cut by 1 base and J by 7 bases, with 10 bases left in between. The V gene's germline CDR1 is MNHEY and CDR2 SMNVEV (reference sequence).

This sequence joins TRBV19 and TRBJ2-3; D might be TRBD1 (5 bases). Trimming took off 4 bases at V and 0 bases at J, with 8 bases between the two ends. This CDR3 is 14 amino acids long. Looked up from germline, CDR1 is LNHDA and CDR2 is SQIVND (reference sequence). DNA of the CDR3: TGTGCCAGTAGTACAGGGTGGAGCACAGATACGCAGTATTTT. Translation gives CASSTGWSTDTQYF.

This chain links TRBV30 with TRBJ2-2, with D hard to call. Trimming removed 0 bases at V and 8 bases at J, with 10 bases between. The CDR3 covers 13 residues. In germline, CDR1 is GTSNPN, CDR2 SVGIG (reference sequence). CDR3 nucleotides: TGTGCCTGGAGTGTACTTGGCTCTGGGGAGCTGTTTTTT. This sequence encodes CAWSVLGSGELFF.

V gene TRBV7-2 combines with J gene TRBJ1-1; D not certain. This CDR3 is built from 14 residues. With 5 bases removed from V and 4 bases from J, the gap between germline ends came to 14 bases. Germline CDR1 and CDR2: SGHTA and FQGNSA. The chain's CDR3 is CASSPQVRGTEAFF. The CDR3, as DNA: TGTGCCAGCAGCCCACAAGTCCGGGGCACTGAAGCTTTCTTT.

The J gene is TRBJ2-7, the V gene TRBV10-3; no firm D call. The CDR3 totals 11 residues. V was clipped by 3 bases and J by 6 bases, with 6 bases between them. Germline values: CDR1 ENHRY, CDR2 SYGVKD. CDR3 sequence: CAISDIGEQYF. DNA of the CDR3: TGTGCCATCAGTGACATTGGCGAGCAGTACTTC.

V gene TRBV4-3 combines with J gene TRBJ1-1, with D unclear. The germline CDR1 and CDR2 sequences are LGHNA and YSLEER. Trimming removed 0 bases at V and 5 bases at J, with 16 bases between. There are 16 residues in the CDR3. The CDR3: CASSQEPGQVRTEAFF. The CDR3 nucleotides are TGCGCCAGCAGCCAAGAACCCGGCCAGGTCCGGACTGAAGCTTTCTTT.

J is TRBJ2-7 and V is TRBV10-2, with D possibly being TRBD2 (7 bases). Trimming left V 5 bases short and J 2 bases short, with 16 bases between. This CDR3 is built from 15 residues. Germline-derived CDR1 and CDR2 are WSHSY and SAAADI. The CDR3 sequence: CASSSRGGPTYEQYF. In nucleotides, the CDR3 is TGCGCCAGCAGTTCGCGCGGGGGCCCGACCTACGAGCAGTACTTC.

V gene TRBV2 combines with J gene TRBJ1-5, with a tentative D call TRBD1 (5 bases). V was trimmed by 3 bases and J by 7 bases, leaving 16 bases between them. The CDR3 has 15 residues. CDR1 SNHLY and CDR2 FYNNEI come from the germline V gene. CDR3 region: CASSEGTGLRQPQHF. The CDR3 region has the DNA TGTGCCAGCAGTGAGGGTACAGGTCTACGCCAGCCCCAGCATTTT.

The chain joins TRBV10-3 to TRBJ2-2, with D unclear. The CDR3 sequence is 14 residues long. Trimming took off 2 bases at V and 4 bases at J, with 8 bases between the two ends. Germline CDR1 is ENHRY and CDR2 is SYGVKD. The DNA of the CDR3 is TGTGCCATCAGTGAGCAACGCCTCACCGGGGAGCTGTTTTTT. Its protein is CAISEQRLTGELFF.

The V call is TRBV10-3, the J call TRBJ2-5, with 14 positions matching TRBD2. The germline CDR1 and CDR2 sequences are ENHRY and SYGVKD. The CDR3 loop spans 21 amino acids. The trim removed 2 bases at V and 0 bases at J, leaving 14 bases unmatched. The CDR3 coding sequence is TGTGCCATCAGTGAGACCCTACCGGGACTAGCGGGGGCCTCGTACCAAGAGACCCAGTACTTC. It is translated as CAISETLPGLAGASYQETQYF.

The chain is built from TRBV7-2 and TRBJ1-6, with 7 nucleotides matching TRBD1. Germline V lookup: CDR1 SGHTA, CDR2 FQGNSA. This CDR3 spans 15 amino acids. Germline trimming cut 4 bases from V and 7 bases from J; bases unmatched to any gene: 7. This chain's CDR3 is CASSYRQGTNSPLHF. Here the CDR3 DNA reads TGTGCCAGCAGCTACAGACAGGGCACGAATTCACCCCTCCACTTT.

The V and J genes are TRBV6-1 and TRBJ2-5; D may be TRBD1 or TRBD2 (5 bases each). This CDR3 spans 17 amino acids. CDR1 and CDR2 from the germline V gene are MNHNS and SASEGT. V was pared by 3 bases and J by 2 bases, with 19 bases between. CDR3: CASSEGTRVWKQETQYF. CDR3 in DNA: TGTGCCAGCAGTGAGGGGACCAGGGTGTGGAAACAAGAGACCCAGTACTTC.

Of note for this clone: Other DNA variants within this sample encode the same CDR3. The chain has TRBV29-1 and TRBJ2-2; TRBD1 agrees at 8 bases. Germline CDR1 and CDR2: SQVTM and ANQGSEA. After removal of 6 bases from V and 1 base from J, the junction contained 1 base not matched to a gene. The length of the CDR3 is 13 residues. The CDR3 sequence is CSVGTGNTGELFF. The DNA for the CDR3 is TGCAGCGTCGGGACAGGGAACACCGGGGAGCTGTTTTTT.

The chain couples TRBV29-1 to TRBJ1-1; D unclear. The CDR3 is made up of 13 amino acids. V was shortened by 7 bases and J by 0 bases, with 12 bases between the two germline ends. Germline V lookup: CDR1 SQVTM, CDR2 ANQGSEA. This CDR3 reads CSAIPRMNTEAFF. The CDR3 bases are TGCAGCGCTATCCCTCGGATGAACACTGAAGCTTTCTTT.

J is TRBJ2-3 and V is TRBV7-8; D gene unclear. CDR3 size: 14 residues. Looked up from germline, CDR1 is SGHVS and CDR2 is FQNEAQ. Trimming stripped 3 bases from V and 6 bases from J, with 13 bases between. Written as DNA, the CDR3 is TGTGCCAGCAGCTTCGGACCAATCCCGGATACGCAGTATTTT. As protein: CASSFGPIPDTQYF.